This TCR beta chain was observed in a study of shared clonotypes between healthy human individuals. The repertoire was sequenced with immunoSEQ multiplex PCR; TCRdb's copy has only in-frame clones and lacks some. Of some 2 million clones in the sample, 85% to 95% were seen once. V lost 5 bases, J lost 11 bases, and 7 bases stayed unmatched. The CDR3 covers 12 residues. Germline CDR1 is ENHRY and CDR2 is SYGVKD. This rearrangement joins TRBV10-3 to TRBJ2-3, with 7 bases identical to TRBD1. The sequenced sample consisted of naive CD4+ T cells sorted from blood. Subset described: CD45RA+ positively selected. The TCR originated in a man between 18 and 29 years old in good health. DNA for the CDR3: TGTGCCATCAGTTCCCCGGGACAGAAGCAGTATTTT. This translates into CAISSPGQKQYF.